A single sample is the source of the 12 T cell receptor beta chains below, sequenced in a study of T cell responses to AZD1222 COVID-19 vaccine. Clones were sequenced by immunoSEQ multiplex PCR, and TCRdb holds only the in-frame ones, with some missing. This table has 120,000 to 150,000 clones, approximately 89% appearing once. Sequenced material: peripheral blood, taken 28 days after the second AZD1222 dose. The source is an adult who received the AZD1222 COVID-19 vaccine.

The chain recombines TRBV10-2 with TRBJ2-1; D gene ambiguous. This CDR3 comprises 14 residues. Germline assignment: CDR1 WSHSY and CDR2 SAAADI. Trimming left V 3 bases short and J 6 bases short, with 12 bases between. As DNA, the CDR3 is TGCGCCAGCAGTGACGACGTTACTGGCAATGAGCAGTTCTTC. As protein: CASSDDVTGNEQFF.

CDR3 protein: CASSYSGVAGTDTQYF. The CDR3 DNA is TGTGCCAGCAGTTACTCAGGGGTAGCGGGCACAGATACGCAGTATTTT. The chain joins TRBV6-5 to TRBJ2-3, with D tentatively TRBD2 (6 bases). V was trimmed by 0 bases and J by 1 base, leaving 11 bases between them. The CDR3 runs to 16 residues. Germline loops: CDR1 MNHEY, CDR2 SVGAGI.

V and J are TRBV7-9 and TRBJ2-3, with 8 bases fitting TRBD2. V gave up 5 bases and J gave up 1 base; unmatched junction bases: 2. The V gene's germline CDR1 is SEHNR and CDR2 FQNEAQ (reference sequence). CDR3 length: 14 amino acids. The CDR3 nucleotides read TGTGCCAGCAGCCTGACTAGCGGCACAGATACGCAGTATTTT. Amino acids: CASSLTSGTDTQYF. The full variable domain, rest sourced from reference TRBV7-9 and TRBJ2-3, is DTGVSQNPRHKITKRGQNVTFRCDPISEHNRLYWYRQTLGQGPEFLTYFQNEAQLEKSRLLSDRFSAERPKGSFSTLEIQRTEQGDSAMYLCASSLTSGTDTQYFGPGTRLTVL.

The chain uses TRBV5-8 and TRBJ1-1; D is perhaps TRBD1 (5 bases). Germline CDR1 is SGHTS and CDR2 is YDEGEE. Deletions cut 3 bases from V and 6 bases from J, with 18 bases between. The CDR3 consists of 15 residues. The CDR3 region is CASSSMYTLGAEAFF. CDR3 bases: TGTGCCAGCAGCTCCATGTACACCCTGGGGGCTGAAGCTTTCTTT.

V gene TRBV7-2 combines with J gene TRBJ1-3, with unresolved D. CDR1 SGHTA and CDR2 FQGNSA come from the germline V gene. The CDR3 extends over 14 amino acids. Deletions cut 4 bases from V and 0 bases from J, with 7 bases between. The CDR3 sequence: CASSSQNSGNTIYF. The CDR3 DNA is TGTGCCAGCAGCTCCCAGAACTCTGGAAACACCATATATTTT.

The chain is built from TRBV6-5 and TRBJ2-7; 8 bases are shared with TRBD2. Germline V gives CDR1 MNHEY, CDR2 SVGAGI. The CDR3 consists of 16 residues. J lost 0 bases, V lost 0 bases, and 4 bases had no gene match. The CDR3 region is CASSYSLSGSSYEQYF. In DNA form, the CDR3 reads TGTGCCAGCAGTTACTCCTTAAGCGGGAGCTCCTACGAGCAGTACTTC.

J is TRBJ2-1 and V is TRBV25-1, with D maybe TRBD1 (5 bases). The CDR3 contains 14 residues. The V and J ends lost 7 bases and 2 bases respectively, with 12 bases between them. Germline V CDR1 and CDR2: MGHDK, SYGVNS. The CDR3 region has the DNA TGTGCCAGCATCCCTCAGGACACCTACAATGAGCAGTTCTTC. It is translated as CASIPQDTYNEQFF.

Only one count was recorded for this clone. This chain uses TRBV28 with TRBJ2-1; 8 bases fit TRBD2. V shed 7 bases and J 7 bases; nucleotides not matched to a gene: 12. The germline CDR1 and CDR2 sequences are MDHEN and SYDVKM. The length of the CDR3 is 15 residues. The CDR3 nucleotides read TGTGCCAGCAACTCACACCAGCGGGAGAAAAATGAGCAGTTCTTC. It encodes CASNSHQREKNEQFF. Filled out from reference TRBV28 and TRBJ2-1, the complete variable domain reads DVKVTQSSRYLVKRTGEKVFLECVQDMDHENMFWYRQDPGLGLRLIYFSYDVKMKEKGDIPEGYSVSREKKERFSLILESASTNQTSMYLCASNSHQREKNEQFFGPGTRLTVL.

The V call is TRBV4-1, the J call TRBJ2-3, with TRBD2 identical over 7 bases. The J segment lost 3 bases and the V segment lost 4 bases, leaving 1 base of the junction unmatched. Germline CDR1 and CDR2: MGHRA and YSYEKL. The CDR3 consists of 13 residues. CDR3 residues: CASSRGRTDTQYF. For the CDR3, the DNA is TGCGCCAGCAGCCGCGGGAGAACAGATACGCAGTATTTT.

This clone was counted once. The rearrangement uses TRBV7-6 and TRBJ2-3; no definite D call. Germline CDR1 SGHVS, CDR2 FNYEAQ. Trimming removed 5 bases at V and 1 base at J, with 13 bases between. The CDR3 is 15 amino acids. The CDR3 coding sequence is TGTGCCAGCAGCCCGGGCCTTCGTGGCACAGATACGCAGTATTTT. Encoded protein: CASSPGLRGTDTQYF.

The chain couples TRBV10-3 to TRBJ2-7; 11 bases line up with TRBD1. This CDR3 is built from 16 residues. V trimming: 2 bases; J trimming: 6 bases; junction bases outside the gene matches: 9. Germline assignment: CDR1 ENHRY and CDR2 SYGVKD. The CDR3 DNA reads as TGTGCCATCAGTGAGGATGGACAGGGGGCCTGGTGCGAGCAGTACTTC. This codes for CAISEDGQGAWCEQYF.

V usage is TRBV10-3 and J usage is TRBJ2-7, with 12 bases lining up with TRBD2. V lost 2 bases to trimming and J lost 4 bases; unmatched junction nucleotides: 12. There are 18 residues in the CDR3. The germline gives CDR1 ENHRY, CDR2 SYGVKD. The CDR3 is CAISERRASGRAPYEQYF. CDR3 in DNA: TGTGCCATCAGTGAGCGGCGGGCTAGCGGGAGGGCACCTTACGAGCAGTACTTC.